This T cell receptor beta chain stems from a study of blood T cell repertoires in COVID-19. Study overall: Samples representing acute and convalescent COVID-19 were sourced from the United States, Italy and Spain.

Authors' data handling: Cell counts per sample came from amplifying reference gene primers. The method was immunoSEQ multiplex PCR; TCRdb's version includes in-frame clones alone and lacks a portion of them. The V and J calls and clone size come from that table; D and trimming were worked out from the DNA. The sample holds about 160,000 clones; around 85% are singletons and the top ten take more than 3%. The CDR3 spans 15 residues. Germline V gene lookup returns CDR1 SGHVS and CDR2 FQNEAQ. V dropped 5 bases and J dropped 4; count of bases not matched to a gene: 6. The sequenced sample was peripheral blood. This receptor was taken from a man between 65 and 85 years old with acute or convalescent COVID-19. The chain couples TRBV7-8 to TRBJ2-1, with 9 bases fitting TRBD2. CDR3 in amino acids: CASSRSGSRYNEQFF. The CDR3 coding sequence is TGTGCCAGCAGCCGTAGCGGGAGCAGATACAATGAGCAGTTCTTC. The full variable domain, in which reference TRBV7-8 and TRBJ2-1 provide the parts outside the CDR3, is GAGVSQSPRYKVAKRGQDVALRCDPISGHVSLFWYQQALGQGPEFLTYFQNEAQLDKSGLPSDRFFAERPEGSVSTLKIQRTQQEDSAVYLCASSRSGSRYNEQFFGPGTRLTVL.